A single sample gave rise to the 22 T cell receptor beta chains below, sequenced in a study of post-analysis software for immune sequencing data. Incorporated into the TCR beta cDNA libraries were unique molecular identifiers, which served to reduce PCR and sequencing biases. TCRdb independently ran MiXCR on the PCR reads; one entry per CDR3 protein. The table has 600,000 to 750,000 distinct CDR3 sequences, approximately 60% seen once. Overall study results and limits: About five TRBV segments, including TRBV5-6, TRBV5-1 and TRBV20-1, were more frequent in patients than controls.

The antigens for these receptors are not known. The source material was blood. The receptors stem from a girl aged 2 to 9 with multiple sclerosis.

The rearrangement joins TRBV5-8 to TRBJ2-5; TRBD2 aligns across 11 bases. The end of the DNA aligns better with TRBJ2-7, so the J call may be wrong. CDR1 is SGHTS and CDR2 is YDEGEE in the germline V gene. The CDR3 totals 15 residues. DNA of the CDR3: TGTGCCAGCAGCGCCGCTAGCGGGAGGACCTACGAGCAGTACTTC. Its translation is CASSAASGRTYEQYF.

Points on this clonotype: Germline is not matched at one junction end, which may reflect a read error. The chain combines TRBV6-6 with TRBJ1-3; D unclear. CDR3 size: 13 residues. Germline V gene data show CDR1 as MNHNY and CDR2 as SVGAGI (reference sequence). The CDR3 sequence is CASSNSPGNTIYF. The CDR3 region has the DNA TGTGCCAGCAGTAACTCCCCGGGAAACACCATATATTTT.

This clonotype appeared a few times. CDR3 residues: CSVDEWPDKPKGDGYTF. As DNA, the CDR3 is TGCAGCGTTGATGAATGGCCCGACAAGCCCAAGGGTGATGGCTACACCTTC. The V call is TRBV29-1, the J call TRBJ1-2; D is undetermined. V lost 3 bases and J lost 6, with 26 bases in between. Germline CDR1 is SQVTM and CDR2 is ANQGSEA. This CDR3 is built from 17 residues. Full variable domain (outside the CDR3, taken from reference TRBV29-1 and TRBJ1-2): SAVISQKPSRDICQRGTSLTIQCQVDSQVTMMFWYRQQPGQSLTLIATANQGSEATYESGFVIDKFPISRPNLTFSTLTVSNMSPEDSSIYLCSVDEWPDKPKGDGYTFGSGTRLTVV.

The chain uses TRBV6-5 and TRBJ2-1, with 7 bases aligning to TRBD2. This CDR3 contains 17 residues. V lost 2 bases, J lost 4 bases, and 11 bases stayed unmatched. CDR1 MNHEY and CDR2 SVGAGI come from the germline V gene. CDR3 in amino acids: CASSYPVGDSGYNEQFF. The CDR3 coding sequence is TGTGCCAGCAGTTACCCCGTCGGGGATAGCGGGTACAATGAGCAGTTCTTC.

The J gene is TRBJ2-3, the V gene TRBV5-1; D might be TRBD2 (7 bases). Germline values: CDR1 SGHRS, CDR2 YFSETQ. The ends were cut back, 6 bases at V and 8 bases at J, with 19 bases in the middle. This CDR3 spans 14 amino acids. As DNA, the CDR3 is TGCGCCAGCAATGAGTGGGGGGGGCCGAGTACGCAGTATTTT. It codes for CASNEWGGPSTQYF.

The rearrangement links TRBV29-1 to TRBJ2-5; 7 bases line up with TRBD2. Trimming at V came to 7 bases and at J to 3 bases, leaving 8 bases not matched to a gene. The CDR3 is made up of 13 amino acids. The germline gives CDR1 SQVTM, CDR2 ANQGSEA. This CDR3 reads CSGGLVEKETQYF. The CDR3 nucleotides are TGCAGCGGAGGACTAGTAGAGAAAGAGACCCAGTACTTC.

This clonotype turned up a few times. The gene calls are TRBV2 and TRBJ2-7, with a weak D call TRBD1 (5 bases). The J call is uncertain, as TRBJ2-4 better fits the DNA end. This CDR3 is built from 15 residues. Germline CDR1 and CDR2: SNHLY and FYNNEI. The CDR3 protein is CASSGQSWGKNIQYF. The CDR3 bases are TGTGCCAGCAGTGGACAGTCTTGGGGCAAAAACATTCAGTACTTC.

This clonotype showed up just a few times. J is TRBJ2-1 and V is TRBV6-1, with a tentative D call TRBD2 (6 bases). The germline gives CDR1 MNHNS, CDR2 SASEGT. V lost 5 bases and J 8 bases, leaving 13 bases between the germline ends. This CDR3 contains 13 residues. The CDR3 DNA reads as TGTGCCAGCAGTCCGACGGGGAGGCATGAGCAGTTCTTC. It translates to CASSPTGRHEQFF.

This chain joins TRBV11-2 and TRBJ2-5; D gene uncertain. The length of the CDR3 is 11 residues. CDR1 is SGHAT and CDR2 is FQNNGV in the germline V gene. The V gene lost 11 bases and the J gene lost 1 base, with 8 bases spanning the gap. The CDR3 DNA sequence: TGTGCCGGCACCGCCCAAGAGACCCAGTACTTC. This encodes CAGTAQETQYF.

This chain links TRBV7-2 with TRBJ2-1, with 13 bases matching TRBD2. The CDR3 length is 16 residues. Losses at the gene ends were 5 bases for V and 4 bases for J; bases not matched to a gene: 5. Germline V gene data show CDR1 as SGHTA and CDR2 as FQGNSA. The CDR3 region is CASSPQGLAGYNEQFF. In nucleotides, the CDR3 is TGTGCCAGCAGCCCACAGGGACTAGCGGGGTACAATGAGCAGTTCTTC.

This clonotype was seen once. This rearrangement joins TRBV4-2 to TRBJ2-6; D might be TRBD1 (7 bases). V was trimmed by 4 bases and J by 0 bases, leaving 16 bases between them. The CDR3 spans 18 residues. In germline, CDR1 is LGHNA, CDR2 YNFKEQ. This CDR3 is CASSRRDSLYSGANVLTF. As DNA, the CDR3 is TGTGCCAGCAGCCGGCGGGACAGCCTCTACTCTGGGGCCAACGTCCTGACTTTC.

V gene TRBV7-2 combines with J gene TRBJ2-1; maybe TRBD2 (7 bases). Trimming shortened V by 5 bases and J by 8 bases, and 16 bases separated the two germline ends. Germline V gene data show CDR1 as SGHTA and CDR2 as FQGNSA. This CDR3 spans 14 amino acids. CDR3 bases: TGTGCCAGCAGCCCCCAGTCGGGGGGCGATGAGCAGTTCTTC. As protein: CASSPQSGGDEQFF.

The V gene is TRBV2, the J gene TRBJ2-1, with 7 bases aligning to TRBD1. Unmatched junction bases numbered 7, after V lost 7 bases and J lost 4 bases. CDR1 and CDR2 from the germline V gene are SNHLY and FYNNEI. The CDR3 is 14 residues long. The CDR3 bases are TGTGCCAGCACTCGGGACAGACAATACAATGAGCAGTTCTTC. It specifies CASTRDRQYNEQFF.

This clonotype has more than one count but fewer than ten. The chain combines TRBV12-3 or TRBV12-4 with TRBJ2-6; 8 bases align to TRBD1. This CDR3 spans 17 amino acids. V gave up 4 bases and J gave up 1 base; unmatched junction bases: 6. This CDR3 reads CASSCAGGESGANVLTF. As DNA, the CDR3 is TGTGCCAGCAGTTGCGCAGGGGGCGAATCTGGGGCCAACGTCCTGACTTTC.

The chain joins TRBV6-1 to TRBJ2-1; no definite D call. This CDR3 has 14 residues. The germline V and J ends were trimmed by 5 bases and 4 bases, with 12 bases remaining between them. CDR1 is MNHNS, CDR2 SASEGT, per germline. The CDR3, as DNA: TGTGCCAGCAGTAGGAACGGGCCTTACAATGAGCAGTTCTTC. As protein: CASSRNGPYNEQFF.

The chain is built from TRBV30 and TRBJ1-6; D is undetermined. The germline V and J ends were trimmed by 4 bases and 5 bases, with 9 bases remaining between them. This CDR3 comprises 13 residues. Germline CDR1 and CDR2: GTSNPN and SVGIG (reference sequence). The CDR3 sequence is CAWMVPNNSPLHF. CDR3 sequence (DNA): TGTGCCTGGATGGTCCCCAATAATTCACCCCTCCACTTT.

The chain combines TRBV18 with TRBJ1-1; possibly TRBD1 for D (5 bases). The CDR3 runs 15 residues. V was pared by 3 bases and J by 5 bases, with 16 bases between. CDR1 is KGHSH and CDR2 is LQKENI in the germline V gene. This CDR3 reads CASSPPGGAGTEAFF. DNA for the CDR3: TGTGCCAGCTCACCCCCGGGAGGGGCCGGGACTGAAGCTTTCTTT.

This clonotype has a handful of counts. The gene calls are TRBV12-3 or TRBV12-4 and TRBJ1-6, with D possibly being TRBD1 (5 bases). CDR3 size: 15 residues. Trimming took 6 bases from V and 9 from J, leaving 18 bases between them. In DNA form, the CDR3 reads TGTGCCAGCAGCCCCGGGCGTAGGGGAGGTTCACCCCTCCACTTT. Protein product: CASSPGRRGGSPLHF.

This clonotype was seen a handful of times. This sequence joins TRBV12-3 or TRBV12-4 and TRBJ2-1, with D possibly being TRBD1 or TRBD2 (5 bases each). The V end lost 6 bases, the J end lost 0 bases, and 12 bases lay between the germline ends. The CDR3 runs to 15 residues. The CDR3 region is CASSTGPSSYNEQFF. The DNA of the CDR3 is TGTGCCAGCAGCACGGGACCGAGCTCCTACAATGAGCAGTTCTTC.

The CDR3 nucleotides read TGCAGTGCCATTCAGGCCGAAGCAGATACGCAGTATTTT. It codes for CSAIQAEADTQYF. J is TRBJ2-3 and V is TRBV20-1; no clear D gene. Germline lookup yields CDR1 DFQATT and CDR2 SNEGSKA (reference sequence). The CDR3 covers 13 residues. Trimming left V 6 bases short and J 4 bases short, with 14 bases between.

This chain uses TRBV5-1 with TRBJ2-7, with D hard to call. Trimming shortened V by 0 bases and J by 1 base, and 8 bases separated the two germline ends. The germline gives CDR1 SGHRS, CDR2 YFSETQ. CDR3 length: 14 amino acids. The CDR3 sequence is CASSLATASYEQYF. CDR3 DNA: TGCGCCAGCAGCTTGGCGACGGCTTCCTACGAGCAGTACTTC.

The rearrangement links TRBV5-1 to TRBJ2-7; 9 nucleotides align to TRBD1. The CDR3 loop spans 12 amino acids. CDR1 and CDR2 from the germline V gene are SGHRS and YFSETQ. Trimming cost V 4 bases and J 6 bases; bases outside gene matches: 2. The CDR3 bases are TGCGCCAGCAGCCCGGACAGGGGCGAGCAGTACTTC. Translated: CASSPDRGEQYF.